The 24 T cell receptor beta chains listed next were all sequenced from one sample in a study of cytomegalovirus exposure and HLA in healthy donors. Both 60 Vbeta primers and 13 Jbeta primers went into the PCR. Sequenced by immunoSEQ multiplex PCR; TCRdb stores in-frame clones only, minus some. The table lists roughly 96,000 clones, 65% to 75% of them singletons, with roughly an eighth in the top ten. The sequencing sample was made of PBMCs. Receptors were obtained from a woman between 65 and 79 years old in good health and CMV-seropositive.

CDR3 sequence: CASRDRENTGELFF. DNA for the CDR3: TGTGCCAGCAGAGACAGGGAGAACACCGGGGAGCTGTTTTTT. The chain combines TRBV2 with TRBJ2-2, with TRBD1 matching 7 bases. The V gene's germline CDR1 is SNHLY and CDR2 FYNNEI. After removal of 6 bases from V and 1 base from J, the junction contained 2 bases not matched to a gene. The CDR3 length is 14 residues.

The chain carries TRBV9 and TRBJ1-2, with 11 nucleotides matching TRBD1. CDR3 length equals 16 residues. CDR1 is SGDLS, CDR2 YYNGEE, per germline. V trimming: 3 bases; J trimming: 8 bases; junction bases outside the gene matches: 12. The CDR3 sequence: CASSARDRGSLGGYTF. The CDR3 DNA follows: TGTGCCAGCAGCGCTCGGGACAGGGGGAGTCTTGGCGGCTACACCTTC.

The chain has TRBV27 and TRBJ2-7, with TRBD1 identical over 10 bases. Germline trimming cut 5 bases from V and 0 bases from J; bases unmatched to any gene: 7. The V gene's germline CDR1 is MNHEY and CDR2 SMNVEV (reference sequence). The CDR3 extends over 16 amino acids. Here the CDR3 DNA reads TGTGCCAGCAGTACCCGACAGGGGGCTTCCTCCTACGAGCAGTACTTC. Its translation: CASSTRQGASSYEQYF.

The chain uses TRBV4-3 and TRBJ2-7; TRBD2 aligns across 7 bases. The V segment lost 0 bases and the J segment 4 bases; nucleotides outside the gene matches: 6. Germline CDR1 and CDR2: LGHNA and YSLEER. The CDR3 is 15 residues long. This CDR3 is CASSQDRRGRYEQYF. Here the CDR3 DNA reads TGCGCCAGCAGCCAAGATAGGCGGGGGAGGTACGAGCAGTACTTC.

The V call is TRBV4-2, the J call TRBJ2-1; 8 bases fit TRBD2. CDR1 is LGHNA and CDR2 is YNFKEQ in the germline V gene. Germline trimming cut 0 bases from V and 5 bases from J; bases unmatched to any gene: 12. This CDR3 has 18 residues. Here the CDR3 reads CASSQDRISGTNNNEQFF. DNA of the CDR3: TGTGCCAGCAGCCAAGATCGGATTAGCGGGACTAACAACAATGAGCAGTTCTTC.

This clone was found a few times. The chain combines TRBV4-1 with TRBJ2-1; the D is unclear. Germline V lookup: CDR1 MGHRA, CDR2 YSYEKL. V was pared by 0 bases and J by 8 bases, with 5 bases between. The CDR3 totals 12 residues. In DNA form, the CDR3 reads TGCGCCAGCAGCCAAGACACTTATGAGCAGTTCTTC. Protein sequence: CASSQDTYEQFF.

The chain employs TRBV5-6 and TRBJ2-3, with TRBD2 as a possible D gene (5 bases). This CDR3 contains 13 residues. V gave up 2 bases and J gave up 6 bases, with 10 bases separating them. The germline gives CDR1 SGHDT, CDR2 YYEEEE. CDR3 DNA: TGTGCCAGCAGCTTTCTAGCTGTGGATACGCAGTATTTT. Translated: CASSFLAVDTQYF. The full variable domain, its missing parts supplied by reference TRBV5-6 and TRBJ2-3, is DAGVTQSPTHLIKTRGQQVTLRCSPKSGHDTVSWYQQALGQGPQFIFQYYEEEERQRGNFPDRFSGHQFPNYSSELNVNALLLGDSALYLCASSFLAVDTQYFGPGTRLTVL.

The rearrangement joins TRBV11-2 to TRBJ2-5; 8 positions match TRBD1. V was pared by 0 bases and J by 2 bases, with 11 bases of the junction left unmatched. The CDR3 is 18 residues long. Germline V gene sequence: CDR1 SGHAT, CDR2 FQNNGV. The CDR3 DNA reads TGTGCCAGCAGCTTAGAGATCGGGACAGGCCTCTCTCAAGAGACCCAGTACTTC. Its protein is CASSLEIGTGLSQETQYF.

CDR3 sequence reads: CASSPGSTVSSTDTQYF. The CDR3 coding sequence is TGTGCCAGCAGCCCTGGGTCGACAGTCTCTAGCACAGATACGCAGTATTTT. This chain uses TRBV11-3 with TRBJ2-3; possibly TRBD1 for D (5 bases). V lost 5 bases and J 0 bases, leaving 18 bases between the germline ends. Germline CDR1 is SGHNT and CDR2 is YENEEA. There are 17 residues in the CDR3.

This chain joins TRBV5-6 and TRBJ2-2; D uncertain. CDR1 and CDR2 (germline): SGHDT, YYEEEE. CDR3 size: 14 residues. Trimming left V 0 bases short and J 6 bases short, with 9 bases between. The CDR3 sequence: CASSLVVAPGELFF. CDR3 DNA sequence: TGTGCCAGCAGCTTGGTGGTGGCACCCGGGGAGCTGTTTTTT.

The sample holds a few counts of this clone. The chain has TRBV18 and TRBJ2-1; D is perhaps TRBD2 (6 bases). V lost 8 bases and J 1 base, leaving 9 bases between the germline ends. The germline V gene encodes CDR1 KGHSH and CDR2 LQKENI. CDR3 length: 13 amino acids. CDR3 residues: CASGGPSYNEQFF. As DNA, the CDR3 is TGTGCCAGCGGAGGGCCATCCTACAATGAGCAGTTCTTC.

This rearrangement joins TRBV11-2 to TRBJ1-4; 10 nucleotides line up with TRBD1. The V segment lost 3 bases and the J segment 8 bases; nucleotides outside the gene matches: 6. This CDR3 has 15 amino acids. The germline V gene encodes CDR1 SGHAT and CDR2 FQNNGV. CDR3 nucleotides: TGTGCCAGCAGCTTCCTCGGGACAGGGGTGGAAAAACTGTTTTTT. Translated, it gives CASSFLGTGVEKLFF.

This clone was seen only once. The chain combines TRBV10-3 with TRBJ2-1, with D possibly matching TRBD1 (5 bases). Germline V gives CDR1 ENHRY, CDR2 SYGVKD. Trimming removed 0 bases at V and 9 bases at J, with 9 bases between. This CDR3 contains 13 residues. The DNA of the CDR3 is TGTGCCATCAGTGAGTCGGGAACAGGTGAGCAGTTCTTC. It codes for CAISESGTGEQFF.

V usage is TRBV27 and J usage is TRBJ2-1; 14 bases agree with TRBD2. J was trimmed by 9 bases and V by 2 bases; bases with no gene match: 6. This CDR3 has 16 residues. Germline loops: CDR1 MNHEY, CDR2 SMNVEV (reference sequence). In nucleotides, the CDR3 is TGTGCCAGCAGTTTAGCGACTAGCGGGGGGGCAGGTGAGCAGTTCTTC. Translation gives CASSLATSGGAGEQFF.

The CDR3 DNA follows: TGTGCCAGCAGCCTCCGACAGGACACAGATACGCAGTATTTT. It yields the protein CASSLRQDTDTQYF. The chain recombines TRBV7-3 with TRBJ2-3; D is perhaps TRBD1 (6 bases). The length of the CDR3 is 14 residues. Trimming removed 5 bases at V and 2 bases at J, with 11 bases between. Germline V gene sequence: CDR1 SGHTA, CDR2 FQGTGA.

This clone appeared a single time. The CDR3 DNA sequence: TGCGCCAGCAGCTTGGTAGGGGGAGATTCACCCCTCCACTTT. Translating gives CASSLVGGDSPLHF. The V and J genes are TRBV5-1 and TRBJ1-6; tentative D call: TRBD1 (6 bases). This CDR3 spans 14 amino acids. Germline CDR1 reads SGHRS; CDR2 reads YFSETQ. Trimming removed 0 bases at V and 8 bases at J, with 9 bases between.

The rearrangement uses TRBV6-4 and TRBJ1-5; weak D call: TRBD1 (5 bases). CDR3 length: 15 residues. Trimming took off 1 base at V and 0 bases at J, with 7 bases between the two ends. Germline V gene lookup returns CDR1 MRHNA and CDR2 SNTAGT. The CDR3, as DNA: TGTGCCAGCAGTGACTGGGGCCATAGCAATCAGCCCCAGCATTTT. It yields the protein CASSDWGHSNQPQHF.

The chain combines TRBV28 with TRBJ1-4; possibly TRBD1 for D (5 bases). V dropped 8 bases and J dropped 8 bases, with 18 bases sitting between them. The CDR3 is 14 residues long. The V gene's germline CDR1 is MDHEN and CDR2 SYDVKM. The DNA for the CDR3 is TGTGCCAGCCGCCTTATGGGGGGTGGCGAAAAACTGTTTTTT. It codes for CASRLMGGGEKLFF.

J is TRBJ2-7 and V is TRBV27, with D perhaps matching TRBD2 (5 bases). The CDR3 runs to 15 residues. CDR1 is MNHEY and CDR2 is SMNVEV in the germline V gene (reference sequence). V shed 5 bases and J shed 6 bases, with 20 bases lying between them. CDR3 in amino acids: CASSQAAPGYSEQYF. The CDR3 DNA is TGTGCCAGCAGTCAAGCGGCCCCTGGGTACTCCGAGCAGTACTTC.

This sequence joins TRBV27 and TRBJ1-4; D gene uncertain. CDR3 size: 15 residues. Germline V gene data show CDR1 as MNHEY and CDR2 as SMNVEV (reference sequence). V dropped 4 bases and J dropped 3 bases, with 12 bases sitting between them. The CDR3 nucleotides read TGTGCCAGCAGTTCCTCCGCAGGCCCTAATGAAAAACTGTTTTTT. This gives the protein CASSSSAGPNEKLFF.

The V and J genes are TRBV6-1 and TRBJ2-7, with 7 bases lining up with TRBD2. In germline, CDR1 is MNHNS, CDR2 SASEGT. J lost 8 bases, V lost 6 bases, and 13 bases had no gene match. The CDR3 is 14 amino acids. CDR3: CASRTGFAGVQQYF. In DNA, the CDR3 is TGTGCCAGCAGAACAGGTTTTGCGGGAGTTCAGCAGTACTTC.

This clone was counted between two and nine times. The chain carries TRBV27 and TRBJ1-5, with a tentative D call TRBD1 (6 bases). Germline lookup yields CDR1 MNHEY and CDR2 SMNVEV (reference sequence). V dropped 8 bases and J dropped 5 bases, with 16 bases sitting between them. This CDR3 is 14 amino acids long. The CDR3 bases are TGTGCCAGCCGATCCAGGGGAAGGGATCAGCCCCAGCATTTT. This encodes CASRSRGRDQPQHF.

This chain uses TRBV28 with TRBJ2-1; D possibly corresponds to TRBD2 (6 bases). Germline CDR1 MDHEN, CDR2 SYDVKM. The CDR3 sequence is 16 residues long. V shed 3 bases and J shed 9 bases, with 21 bases lying between them. Here the CDR3 DNA reads TGTGCCAGCAGTTTCGGGGCTAGCGTCGGTTCGGTTGAGCAGTTCTTC. Protein product: CASSFGASVGSVEQFF.

The V gene is TRBV19, the J gene TRBJ2-1, with D possibly TRBD2 on 7 matching bases. Germline lookup yields CDR1 LNHDA and CDR2 SQIVND (reference sequence). Trimming took off 7 bases at V and 12 bases at J, with 22 bases between the two ends. This CDR3 is built from 14 residues. The CDR3 region is CASTGIRGGDPQFF. In DNA, the CDR3 is TGTGCCAGTACGGGTATAAGAGGGGGGGACCCGCAGTTCTTC.